This passage covers 9 T cell receptor beta chains from one sample sequenced in a study of molecular identifiers for immune sequencing clone quantification. One entry per CDR3 protein results from TCRdb running MiXCR on the PCR reads. This table has roughly 100,000 distinct CDR3 sequences, about 35% appearing once. The sequenced material came from naive CD8+ T cells from blood, with Jurkat cell RNA spiked in. Subset reported: FACS-sorted CD8+CD4-CCR7+CD45RA+ naive T cells. The receptors were gathered from a human donor in good health. Some libraries in this study had Jurkat cell RNA spiked in.

The rearrangement uses TRBV12-3 or TRBV12-4 and TRBJ2-1; the D is unclear. There are 11 residues in the CDR3. V lost 11 bases to trimming and J lost 5 bases, with 10 bases between them. Here the CDR3 DNA reads TGTGCCTGCAACACCAACAATGAGCAGTTCTTC. The encoded protein is CACNTNNEQFF.

In this sample, this clonotype turned up a few times. This rearrangement joins TRBV28 to TRBJ2-2; D possibly corresponds to TRBD2 (6 bases). Germline CDR1 reads MDHEN; CDR2 reads SYDVKM. Trimming removed 4 bases at V and 1 base at J, with 7 bases between. The CDR3 covers 14 residues. Here the CDR3 reads CASSWRGNTGELFF. The CDR3 DNA reads TGTGCCAGCAGTTGGCGGGGGAACACCGGGGAGCTGTTTTTT.

This clonotype was counted at least ten times. The gene calls are TRBV6-2 or TRBV6-3 and TRBJ2-3; weak D call: TRBD1 (5 bases). The CDR3 runs to 13 residues. The V gene's germline CDR1 is MNHEY and CDR2 SVGEGT. Trimming took 6 bases from V and 2 from J, leaving 9 bases between them. This chain's CDR3 is CASSTTDTDTQYF. DNA for the CDR3: TGTGCCAGCAGCACGACAGACACAGATACGCAGTATTTT.

This clonotype has just a few counts. The chain uses TRBV28 and TRBJ2-7, with D possibly being TRBD1 or TRBD2 (6 bases each). This CDR3 spans 13 amino acids. V lost 4 bases, J lost 5 bases, and 12 bases lay in between. CDR1 is MDHEN and CDR2 is SYDVKM in the germline V gene. CDR3 protein: CASSSPGGHEQYF. As DNA, the CDR3 is TGTGCCAGCAGTTCCCCCGGGGGCCACGAGCAGTACTTC. Full variable domain (missing parts from reference TRBV28 and TRBJ2-7): DVKVTQSSRYLVKRTGEKVFLECVQDMDHENMFWYRQDPGLGLRLIYFSYDVKMKEKGDIPEGYSVSREKKERFSLILESASTNQTSMYLCASSSPGGHEQYFGPGTRLTVT.

The chain joins TRBV9 to TRBJ2-3; 10 bases fit TRBD1. With V trimmed by 4 bases and J by 4 bases, 12 bases remained unmatched. This CDR3 has 17 amino acids. Germline V gene data show CDR1 as SGDLS and CDR2 as YYNGEE. The CDR3 bases are TGTGCCAGCAGCACCTCCGGGACAGGGGACATGCCAGATACGCAGTATTTT. Translating it yields CASSTSGTGDMPDTQYF.

This clonotype was recorded at least ten times. The V call is TRBV6-2 or TRBV6-3, the J call TRBJ2-2, with 7 bases identical to TRBD1. V lost 2 bases and J lost 3; bases outside the gene matches: 3. The length of the CDR3 is 15 residues. The germline V gene has CDR1 MNHEY and CDR2 SVGEGT. Here the CDR3 reads CASSYRGGDTGELFF. The CDR3 DNA reads as TGTGCCAGCAGTTACAGAGGGGGCGACACCGGGGAGCTGTTTTTT.

There are a few counts of this clonotype. The chain couples TRBV15 to TRBJ2-1; 7 nucleotides align to TRBD1. CDR3 length: 11 residues. Trimming at V came to 2 bases and at J to 13 bases, leaving 2 bases not matched to a gene. Germline V CDR1 and CDR2: LNHNV, YYDKDF (reference sequence). CDR3: CATSRRDSQFF. The CDR3 DNA is TGTGCCACCAGCAGACGGGACAGTCAGTTCTTC.

This clonotype was counted once. A much larger clone sits a single nucleotide away, making a read error possible. This chain connects TRBV7-2 to TRBJ2-7, with D perhaps matching TRBD1 or TRBD2 (6 bases each). Trimming left V 4 bases short and J 3 bases short, with 13 bases between. CDR3 length equals 14 residues. Germline V lookup: CDR1 SGHTA, CDR2 FQGNSA. The CDR3 DNA sequence: TGTACCAGCAGCTCGGGGGCCGGAGGCTACGAGCAGTACTTC. Its protein is CTSSSGAGGYEQYF.

This clonotype has a count of ten or more. The chain employs TRBV7-8 and TRBJ2-7; 8 nucleotides line up with TRBD2. V lost 5 bases and J lost 4; bases outside the gene matches: 7. Germline V gene sequence: CDR1 SGHVS, CDR2 FQNEAQ. The CDR3 extends over 14 amino acids. CDR3 coding DNA: TGTGCCAGCAGCCAGAGGACTAGCTCTTACGAGCAGTACTTC. Amino acid sequence: CASSQRTSSYEQYF. Combining the CDR3 with reference TRBV7-8 and TRBJ2-7 gives the whole variable domain GAGVSQSPRYKVAKRGQDVALRCDPISGHVSLFWYQQALGQGPEFLTYFQNEAQLDKSGLPSDRFFAERPEGSVSTLKIQRTQQEDSAVYLCASSQRTSSYEQYFGPGTRLTVT.